This is a list of T cell receptor beta chains from one sample in a study of blood T cell repertoires in COVID-19. The table came from immunoSEQ multiplex PCR; TCRdb's copy has only in-frame clones and leaves some out. The table has hundreds of thousands of clones, more than 75% seen once. The specimen was peripheral blood. The receptors were gathered from a woman aged 80 or older with COVID-19, enrolled during active disease. CDR3s include the opening cysteine and the closing phenylalanine or tryptophan. The D gene is left open where the match is weak. Size is omitted from some rows. Given values are once, few, many or a class for expanded clones.

j_gene,d_gene,abundance,v_gene,CDR3aa,CDR3nt
TRBJ2-7,.,.,TRBV6-2/TRBV6-3,CASSYTAGTPQEQYF,TGTGCCAGCAGTTACACAGCCGGGACACCCCAAGAGCAGTACTTC
TRBJ1-5,TRBD1,.,TRBV5-1,CASSLTGEDQPQHF,TGCGCCAGCAGCTTGACAGGGGAGGATCAGCCCCAGCATTTT
TRBJ2-6,.,.,TRBV19,CASSSSTGSGANVLTF,TGTGCCAGTAGCAGTTCCACAGGGTCTGGGGCCAACGTCCTGACTTTC
TRBJ1-4,TRBD1,.,TRBV20-1,CSASRGGSSSTNEKLFF,TGCAGTGCTAGTAGAGGGGGCAGCTCATCAACTAATGAAAAACTGTTTTTT
TRBJ2-1,.,.,TRBV6-1,CASSEVLRNEQFF,TGTGCCAGCAGTGAAGTCCTCAGGAATGAGCAGTTCTTC
TRBJ1-2,TRBD1,.,TRBV6-6,CASTPTGTYGYTF,TGTGCCAGCACTCCGACAGGGACCTATGGCTACACCTTC
TRBJ1-5,TRBD1,.,TRBV7-9,CASSLGTGVPQHF,TGTGCCAGCAGCTTGGGGACAGGGGTCCCCCAGCATTTT
TRBJ2-3,TRBD1,.,TRBV3-1/TRBV3-2,CASSQTGTGYFLSTDTQYF,TGTGCCAGCAGCCAAACCGGGACAGGGTACTTCCTTAGCACAGATACGCAGTATTTT
TRBJ1-2,TRBD1,.,TRBV11-2,CASSSVRGQFGYTF,TGTGCCAGCAGCTCAGTGCGGGGACAGTTTGGCTACACCTTC
TRBJ1-4,TRBD1,few,TRBV30,CAWRDTGGAEKLFF,TGTGCCTGGAGAGATACAGGGGGCGCGGAAAAACTGTTTTTT
TRBJ1-5,.,.,TRBV2,CASSDQNQPQHF,TGTGCCAGCAGTGATCAGAATCAGCCCCAGCATTTT
TRBJ2-2,TRBD1,.,TRBV28,CASSLLGQGTGELFF,TGTGCCAGCAGTTTATTGGGACAGGGTACCGGGGAGCTGTTTTTT
TRBJ2-1,TRBD2,.,TRBV27,CASSGERGNEQFF,TGTGCCAGCAGTGGGGAGCGGGGCAATGAGCAGTTCTTC
TRBJ1-2,.,.,TRBV7-2,CASSKDSGLTSGYTF,TGTGCCAGCAGCAAAGATTCGGGACTGACTAGTGGCTACACCTTC
TRBJ2-5,TRBD2,once,TRBV4-2,CASSHLAGGLETQYF,TGTGCCAGCAGCCACCTAGCGGGGGGGCTTGAGACCCAGTACTTC
TRBJ1-4,TRBD1,.,TRBV19,CASSISGTANEKLFF,TGTGCCAGTAGTATCTCCGGGACAGCAAATGAAAAACTGTTTTTT
TRBJ1-6,.,.,TRBV6-2/TRBV6-3,CASSYSASSYNSPLHF,TGTGCCAGCAGTTACTCAGCGAGCTCCTATAATTCACCCCTCCACTTT
TRBJ2-1,TRBD2,.,TRBV5-1,CASSLSPSGGFNEQFF,TGCGCCAGCAGCTTGTCCCCTAGCGGGGGGTTTAATGAGCAGTTCTTC
TRBJ1-2,TRBD1,.,TRBV19,CASSIDHRGAYGYTF,TGTGCCAGTAGTATAGACCACAGGGGGGCCTATGGCTACACCTTC
TRBJ1-5,.,.,TRBV3-1/TRBV3-2,CASSQGSGGDQPQHF,TGTGCCAGCAGCCAAGGGTCGGGGGGAGATCAGCCCCAGCATTTT
TRBJ1-5,TRBD1,.,TRBV6-2/TRBV6-3,CASSSPTGTGGRWLGNQPQHF,TGTGCCAGCAGCTCACCAACCGGGACAGGGGGCCGGTGGTTGGGCAATCAGCCCCAGCATTTT
TRBJ2-7,TRBD1,.,TRBV6-2/TRBV6-3,CASSWDRDIEQYF,TGTGCCAGCAGCTGGGACAGGGATATCGAGCAGTACTTC
TRBJ1-2,.,.,TRBV19,CASSIIGRETDSHGYTF,TGTGCCAGTAGTATAATCGGGAGGGAGACGGACAGCCATGGCTACACCTTC
TRBJ2-1,.,.,TRBV28,CASSFRIYNEQFF,TGTGCCAGCAGTTTTCGTATCTACAATGAGCAGTTCTTC
TRBJ2-1,.,few,TRBV18,CASSLGASTKNEQFF,TGTGCCAGCTCACTGGGGGCCAGCACCAAGAATGAGCAGTTCTTC
TRBJ2-6,.,.,TRBV10-3,CAISDGPAGANVLTF,TGTGCCATCAGTGATGGTCCGGCTGGGGCCAACGTCCTGACTTTC
TRBJ2-1,TRBD2,few,TRBV6-4,CATSPQLAGGNNEQFF,TGTGCCACTTCTCCCCAACTAGCGGGGGGAAACAATGAGCAGTTCTTC
TRBJ2-2,.,.,TRBV5-1,CASSLAPGNTGELFF,TGCGCCAGCAGCTTGGCCCCAGGGAACACCGGGGAGCTGTTTTTT
TRBJ2-7,TRBD2,.,TRBV18,CASSRGGSYEQYF,TGTGCCAGCTCACGGGGGGGCTCCTACGAGCAGTACTTC
TRBJ1-3,.,.,TRBV5-1,CASSFTGAGNTIYF,TGCGCCAGCAGCTTTACGGGGGCTGGAAACACCATATATTTT
TRBJ1-2,.,.,TRBV28,CASFQGPDVYGYTF,TGTGCCAGCTTTCAGGGCCCTGACGTCTATGGCTACACCTTC
TRBJ2-3,.,.,TRBV6-5,CASTTGLGDTQYF,TGTGCCAGCACCACAGGGCTAGGAGATACGCAGTATTTT
TRBJ2-7,TRBD1,.,TRBV25-1,CASSKGGSLYEQYF,TGTGCCAGCAGCAAAGGGGGCAGTCTCTACGAGCAGTACTTC
TRBJ1-2,TRBD1,few,TRBV6-5,CASSARQGLGGYTF,TGTGCCAGCAGCGCGAGACAGGGGCTGGGTGGCTACACCTTC
TRBJ1-2,.,.,TRBV6-5,CASKLQSYGYTF,TGTGCCAGTAAATTACAGAGTTATGGCTACACCTTC
TRBJ1-1,.,.,TRBV14,CASSQVGAVFKNTEAFF,TGTGCCAGCAGCCAAGTGGGGGCAGTTTTCAAGAACACTGAAGCTTTCTTT
TRBJ2-2,.,.,TRBV6-4,CASRSGDYSFTGELFF,TGTGCCAGCAGATCCGGTGATTATTCGTTCACCGGGGAGCTGTTTTTT
TRBJ2-3,TRBD2,few,TRBV6-5,CATIPRGGYPDTQYF,TGTGCCACCATCCCTCGCGGGGGGTACCCAGATACGCAGTATTTT
TRBJ2-6,.,.,TRBV3-1/TRBV3-2,CASSPRGLISGANVLTF,TGTGCCAGCAGCCCTAGGGGACTGATCTCTGGGGCCAACGTCCTGACTTTC
TRBJ1-1,.,.,TRBV30,CAWSRDRNTEAFF,TGTGCCTGGAGTAGAGACAGGAACACTGAAGCTTTCTTT
TRBJ1-3,.,.,TRBV15,CATSRVGGPALSGNTIYF,TGTGCCACCAGCAGAGTAGGAGGTCCGGCGCTCTCTGGAAACACCATATATTTT
TRBJ1-2,.,.,TRBV2,CASSEREHYGYTF,TGTGCCAGCAGTGAAAGGGAGCACTATGGCTACACCTTC
TRBJ1-2,TRBD1,.,TRBV28,CASSTGTANYGYTF,TGTGCCAGCAGTACCGGGACAGCTAACTATGGCTACACCTTC
TRBJ1-6,.,.,TRBV4-1,CASSLDNIGSPLHF,TGCGCCAGCAGCCTGGACAATATCGGTTCACCCCTCCACTTT